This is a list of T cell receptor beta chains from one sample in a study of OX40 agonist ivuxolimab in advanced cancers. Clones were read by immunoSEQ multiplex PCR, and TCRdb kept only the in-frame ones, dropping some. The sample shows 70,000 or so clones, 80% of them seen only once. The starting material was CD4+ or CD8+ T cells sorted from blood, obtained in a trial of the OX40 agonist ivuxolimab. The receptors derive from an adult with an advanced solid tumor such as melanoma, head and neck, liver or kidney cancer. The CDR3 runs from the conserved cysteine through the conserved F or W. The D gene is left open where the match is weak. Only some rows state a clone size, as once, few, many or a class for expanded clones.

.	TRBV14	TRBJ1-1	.	TGTGCCAGCAGCCAGCAAACAGGGAAGGGCACTGAAGCTTTCTTT	CASSQQTGKGTEAFF
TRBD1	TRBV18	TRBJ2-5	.	TGTGCCAGCTCACCACGAACAGGGGGCCAGGAGACCCAGTACTTC	CASSPRTGGQETQYF
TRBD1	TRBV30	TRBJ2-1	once	TGTGCCTGGAGCCCGGGACAGGGGTTATATCGGGCCTACAATGAGCAGTTCTTC	CAWSPGQGLYRAYNEQFF
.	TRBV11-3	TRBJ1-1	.	TGTGCCAGCAGCTCAAGAGGGCCGAACACTGAAGCTTTCTTT	CASSSRGPNTEAFF
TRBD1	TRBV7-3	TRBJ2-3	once	TGTGCCAGCAGCTTAATTACCGGGACAGGGGGCGATACGCAGTATTTT	CASSLITGTGGDTQYF
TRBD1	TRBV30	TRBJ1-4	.	TGTGCCTGGAGGACAGGGGGGTCGGAAAAACTGTTTTTT	CAWRTGGSEKLFF
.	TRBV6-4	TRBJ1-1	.	TGTGCCAGCAGTCCCACCGGGACGAACACTGAAGCTTTCTTT	CASSPTGTNTEAFF
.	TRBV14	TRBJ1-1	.	TGTGCCAGCAGCCAATCGCTTTACAAGGGTACCACTGAAGCTTTCTTT	CASSQSLYKGTTEAFF
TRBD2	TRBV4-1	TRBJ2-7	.	TGCGCCAGCAGCCCACTAGCGGGGGGCATCTACGAGCAGTACTTC	CASSPLAGGIYEQYF
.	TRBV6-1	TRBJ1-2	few	TGTGCCAGCAGCAATAGGGATTATGGCTACACCTTC	CASSNRDYGYTF
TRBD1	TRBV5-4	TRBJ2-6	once	TGTGCCAGCAGCCCACTCTCACAGGGGGCTGGGGCCAACGTCCTGACTTTC	CASSPLSQGAGANVLTF
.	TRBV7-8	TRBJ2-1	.	TGTGCCAGCAGCGCCCGAGGCGGGGCCCACAATGAGCAGTTCTTC	CASSARGGAHNEQFF
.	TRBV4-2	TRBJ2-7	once	TGTGCCAGCAGCCAAGACCGGGCTTCCTACGAGCAGTACTTC	CASSQDRASYEQYF
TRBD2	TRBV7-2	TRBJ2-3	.	TGTGCCAGCAGCTTAATGGTAGCGGGGGGTTGGGATACGCAGTATTTT	CASSLMVAGGWDTQYF
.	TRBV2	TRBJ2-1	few	TGTGCCAGCAGCCTTTACAATGAGCAGTTCTTC	CASSLYNEQFF
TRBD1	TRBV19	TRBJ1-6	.	TGTGCTAGTACGGGTTGGCAGGGGGCCAGGGACTATAATTCACCCCTCCACTTT	CASTGWQGARDYNSPLHF
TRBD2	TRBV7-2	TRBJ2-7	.	TGTGCCAGCAGCTTAACGGGGGGGACCTACGAGCAGTACTTC	CASSLTGGTYEQYF
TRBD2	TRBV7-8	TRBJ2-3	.	TGTGCCAGCAGCTTAAGTAGCGGGGGGGCCGTCAATACGCAGTATTTT	CASSLSSGGAVNTQYF
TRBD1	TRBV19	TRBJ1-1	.	TGTGCCAGTACCTCCTGGGGGACAGGGGGAAGGAACACTGAAGCTTTCTTT	CASTSWGTGGRNTEAFF
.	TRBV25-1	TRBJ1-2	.	TGTGCCAGCAGTGAATCTGGGGGCGCCAACTATGGCTACACCTTC	CASSESGGANYGYTF
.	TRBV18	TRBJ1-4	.	TGTGCCAGCTCACGCCTCAGCATTCTGAATGAAAAACTGTTTTTT	CASSRLSILNEKLFF
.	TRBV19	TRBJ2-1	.	TGTGCCAGTAGGGAGACAGGTAACAATGAGCAGTTCTTC	CASRETGNNEQFF
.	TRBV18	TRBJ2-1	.	TGTGCCAGCTCACCACAGGGGATGCGCAATGAGCAGTTCTTC	CASSPQGMRNEQFF
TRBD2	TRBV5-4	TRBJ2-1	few	TGTGCCAGCCGTTTTCTTACGCGGACTAGCGGGGCTAGCTCCTACAATGAGCAGTTCTTC	CASRFLTRTSGASSYNEQFF
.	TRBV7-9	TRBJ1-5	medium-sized	TGTGCCAGCAGCTTCCCCCGAGGGATCGATAGCAATCAGCCCCAGCATTTT	CASSFPRGIDSNQPQHF
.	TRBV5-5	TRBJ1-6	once	TGTGCCAGCAGCTTGGTTCCAGAATATAATTCACCCCTCCACTTT	CASSLVPEYNSPLHF
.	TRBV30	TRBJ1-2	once	TGTGCCTGGACCCAGGGTGGGGCTGGGTATGGCTACACCTTC	CAWTQGGAGYGYTF
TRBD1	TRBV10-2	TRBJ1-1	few	TGCGCCAGCCGGGACAGCACTGAAGCTTTCTTT	CASRDSTEAFF
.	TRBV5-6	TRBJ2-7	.	TGTGCCAGCAGCTTCCTTTCCTACGAGCAGTACTTC	CASSFLSYEQYF
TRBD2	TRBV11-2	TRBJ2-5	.	TGTGCCAGCAGCCCAAAGCGGGGCCAAGAGACCCAGTACTTC	CASSPKRGQETQYF
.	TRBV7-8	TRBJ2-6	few	TGTGCCAGCAGCTTAGCGATAACAGTTGGGGCCAACGTCCTGACTTTC	CASSLAITVGANVLTF
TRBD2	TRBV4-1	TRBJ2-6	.	TGCGCCAGCAGCCAAGGGCGGGGGGGCACGGGGGCCAACGTCCTGACTTTC	CASSQGRGGTGANVLTF
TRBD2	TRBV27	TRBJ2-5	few	TGTGCCAGCCGCCCAGCGGGGGGGCGTGAGACCCAGTACTTC	CASRPAGGRETQYF
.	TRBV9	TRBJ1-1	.	TGTGCCAGCAGCATTACGGAGGGCGGGACTGAAGCTTTCTTT	CASSITEGGTEAFF
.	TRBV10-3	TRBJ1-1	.	TGTGCCATCAGAACCACAGGGTCTGAAGCTTTCTTT	CAIRTTGSEAFF
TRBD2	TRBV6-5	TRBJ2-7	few	TGTGCCAGCAGCCTCACTAGCGACCACGAGCAGTACTTC	CASSLTSDHEQYF
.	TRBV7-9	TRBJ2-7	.	TGTGCCAGCAGCCGTAGCGGACCTACCTACGAGCAGTACTTC	CASSRSGPTYEQYF